The 3 T cell receptor beta chains reported below all come from one sample, sequenced in a study of CD8+ T cells in alopecia areata. Treatment described: oral pan-JAK inhibitor, 5-10 mg twice daily. It was cDNA, reverse transcribed from extracted RNA, that served as the sequencing template. Clones were read by immunoSEQ multiplex PCR, and TCRdb kept only the in-frame ones, dropping some. The sample has 35,000 to 45,000 clones, roughly 89% seen once. This specimen consisted of CD8+ T cells sorted from blood, obtained at week 24, from a patient treated with tofacitinib. The source of these receptors is a human donor with alopecia areata.

The V call is TRBV29-1, the J call TRBJ2-1; D may match TRBD1 or TRBD2 (5 bases each). V dropped 2 bases and J dropped 0 bases, with 20 bases sitting between them. This CDR3 has 18 residues. CDR1 is SQVTM and CDR2 is ANQGSEA in the germline V gene. CDR3 protein: CSVERGPGPSSSYNEQFF. The DNA for the CDR3 is TGCAGCGTTGAAAGAGGTCCGGGACCGTCTAGCTCCTACAATGAGCAGTTCTTC.

The chain carries TRBV11-2 and TRBJ2-7; 11 bases line up with TRBD2. CDR3 length: 14 residues. Germline lookup yields CDR1 SGHAT and CDR2 FQNNGV. The trim removed 2 bases at V and 4 bases at J, leaving 1 base unmatched. In nucleotides, the CDR3 is TGTGCCAGCAGCTTACCTAGCGGGGGGTACGAGCAGTACTTC. Protein: CASSLPSGGYEQYF.

The rearrangement uses TRBV7-9 and TRBJ2-1; 11 bases map to TRBD1. Losses at the gene ends were 5 bases for V and 1 base for J; bases not matched to a gene: 4. The CDR3 runs to 16 residues. Germline V lookup: CDR1 SEHNR, CDR2 FQNEAQ (reference sequence). The CDR3 spells CASSPDRGRSYNEQFF. The DNA for the CDR3 is TGTGCCAGCAGCCCGGACAGGGGGCGGTCCTACAATGAGCAGTTCTTC.